Detailed here is one TCR beta chain. The target antigen is unknown. Assay used: immunoSEQ multiplex PCR; TCRdb lists only in-frame clones, some missing. The table records around 44,000 clones, 70% to 90% of them present only once. This sample was taken from a study of radiotherapy plus CTLA-4 blockade in lung cancer. Across the whole study: The study recorded objective responses in about 20% of patients and disease control in 31%. Findings and limits, study-wide: In blood, after radiotherapy plus ipilimumab, tumor-derived TCR clones expanded.

In chemo-refractory metastatic non-small-cell lung cancer, patients got ipilimumab CTLA-4 blockade together with focal radiation. Losses at the gene ends were 3 bases for V and 2 bases for J; bases not matched to a gene: 2. Germline V gene sequence: CDR1 MNHEY, CDR2 SMNVEV (reference sequence). The CDR3 contains 15 residues. This chain links TRBV27 with TRBJ2-7, with TRBD1 identical over 12 bases. The sequences come from peripheral blood, collected from a patient treated with radiotherapy plus ipilimumab. The source is a human donor with non-small cell lung cancer that progressed on radiotherapy plus ipilimumab. Some clones in this sample may be carry-over from other donors' samples. This CDR3 reads CASSLGQGATYEQYF. CDR3 bases: TGTGCCAGCAGTTTGGGACAGGGGGCAACCTACGAGCAGTACTTC.